Shown below are 28 T cell receptor beta chains from a single sample sequenced in a study of human T cells and chemical hapten exposure. MiXCR, applied by TCRdb to the RACE reads, yields one record per CDR3 protein. The sample has about 84,000 distinct CDR3 sequences, roughly a tenth seen once. As to time point: patch test 2, 6 weeks after DPC sensitization. This sample's treatment: therapeutic diphenylcyclopropenone sensitization with weekly scalp DPC. The sequencing used whole blood, collected in connection with sensitization to the hapten diphenylcyclopropenone (DPC). Every receptor here comes from a woman aged 45-60 years with alopecia areata. Some clones in this sample may be carry-over from other donors' samples.

There are many counts of this clonotype. The rearrangement joins TRBV7-2 to TRBJ1-4; 9 positions agree with TRBD1. The CDR3 has 13 residues. V lost 3 bases, J lost 8 bases, and 1 base stayed unmatched. Germline CDR1 reads SGHTA; CDR2 reads FQGNSA. CDR3: CASSFGQGEKLFF. The CDR3 DNA sequence: TGTGCCAGCAGCTTCGGACAGGGGGAAAAACTGTTTTTT.

There are many counts of this clonotype. This chain uses TRBV2 with TRBJ2-2; possible D gene TRBD1, 5 bases. Trimming removed 4 bases at V and 5 bases at J, with 8 bases between. The V gene's germline CDR1 is SNHLY and CDR2 FYNNEI. The CDR3 is 13 amino acids. As DNA, the CDR3 is TGTGCCAGCAGTGTCCAGGGAACCGGGGAGCTGTTTTTT. Translation gives CASSVQGTGELFF.

This chain connects TRBV5-1 to TRBJ1-2; possibly TRBD1 for D (5 bases). Germline V CDR1 and CDR2: SGHRS, YFSETQ. The CDR3 totals 16 residues. V lost 0 bases and J lost 1, with 13 bases in between. CDR3: CASSLARQNDNYGYTF. Written as DNA, the CDR3 is TGCGCCAGCAGCTTGGCTAGACAGAATGATAACTATGGCTACACCTTC.

This clonotype has at least ten counts. The chain joins TRBV7-9 to TRBJ2-1; 7 bases align to TRBD2. The germline V gene encodes CDR1 SEHNR and CDR2 FQNEAQ (reference sequence). The V and J ends lost 6 bases and 7 bases, in that order; junction bases with no gene match: 9. This CDR3 has 14 residues. The CDR3 bases are TGTGCCAGCAGAGAACTAGCGAGAGGTAATGAGCAGTTCTTC. The encoded protein is CASRELARGNEQFF.

The V call is TRBV28, the J call TRBJ2-7, with D hard to call. The CDR3 runs to 11 residues. The germline V gene encodes CDR1 MDHEN and CDR2 SYDVKM. The V end lost 7 bases, the J end lost 2 bases, and 6 bases lay between the germline ends. For the CDR3, the DNA is TGTGCCAGCACCGATGCCTACGAGCAGTACTTC. As protein: CASTDAYEQYF.

This clonotype was picked up many times. V is TRBV11-2 and J is TRBJ2-7, with D tentatively TRBD1 (5 bases). The CDR3 contains 14 residues. Deletions cut 5 bases from V and 0 bases from J, with 11 bases between. The germline CDR1 and CDR2 sequences are SGHAT and FQNNGV. The CDR3 spells CASSPGHSSYEQYF. The CDR3 nucleotides read TGTGCCAGCAGCCCTGGACACAGCTCCTACGAGCAGTACTTC.

This clonotype was seen only a few times. The chain employs TRBV29-1 and TRBJ1-1; D not resolved. CDR1 is SQVTM, CDR2 ANQGSEA, per germline. This CDR3 comprises 11 residues. V lost 4 bases to trimming and J lost 5 bases, with 8 bases between them. The CDR3 DNA reads as TGCAGCGTTGTTTCGAGGACTGAAGCTTTCTTT. It specifies CSVVSRTEAFF.

V and J are TRBV6-2 or TRBV6-3 and TRBJ2-1; D gene uncertain. V gave up 7 bases and J gave up 7 bases, with 17 bases separating them. Germline V gene sequence: CDR1 MNHEY, CDR2 SVGEGT. The CDR3 runs 14 residues. The CDR3 spells CASNLPHGWNEQFF. Written as DNA, the CDR3 is TGTGCCAGCAATCTACCGCACGGTTGGAATGAGCAGTTCTTC.

In this sample, this clonotype turned up many times. This chain joins TRBV12-3 or TRBV12-4 and TRBJ1-1; D unclear. This CDR3 contains 13 residues. The V gene lost 3 bases and the J gene lost 4 bases, with 9 bases spanning the gap. CDR3 in DNA: TGTGCCAGCAGTTTGGCAGGTGGCACTGAAGCTTTCTTT. This encodes CASSLAGGTEAFF.

This clonotype has ten or more counts. The J gene is TRBJ1-5, the V gene TRBV2, with D unresolved. V gave up 4 bases and J gave up 2 bases, with 3 bases separating them. Germline CDR1 SNHLY, CDR2 FYNNEI. CDR3 length: 12 residues. CDR3 sequence reads: CASSAGNQPQHF. The CDR3 DNA is TGTGCCAGCAGTGCCGGCAATCAGCCCCAGCATTTT.

The chain joins TRBV4-3 to TRBJ2-4; D is undetermined. The CDR3 runs 15 residues. The germline gives CDR1 LGHNA, CDR2 YSLEER. Between the trimmed V and J ends, which lost 0 bases and 1 base, there was a span of 7 bases. CDR3 nucleotide sequence: TGCGCCAGCAGCCAAGAGGACGGTGCCAAAAACATTCAGTACTTC. It specifies CASSQEDGAKNIQYF.

This clonotype occurred many times. The chain recombines TRBV7-9 with TRBJ2-5; unclear D gene. Looked up from germline, CDR1 is SEHNR and CDR2 is FQNEAQ (reference sequence). This CDR3 is 14 amino acids long. Trimming took off 0 bases at V and 3 bases at J, with 8 bases between the two ends. This chain's CDR3 is CASSLAVGKETQYF. Here the CDR3 DNA reads TGTGCCAGCAGCTTAGCGGTCGGTAAAGAGACCCAGTACTTC.

This clonotype was recorded at least ten times. This chain links TRBV11-2 with TRBJ2-3; 11 bases are shared with TRBD2. Per germline, CDR1 SGHAT and CDR2 FQNNGV. V lost 3 bases, J lost 5 bases, and 10 bases stayed unmatched. The CDR3 is 17 residues long. CDR3 sequence: CASSFPRLAGYKDTQYF. The DNA for the CDR3 is TGTGCCAGCAGCTTTCCCAGACTAGCGGGATATAAAGATACGCAGTATTTT. The entire variable domain, with the rest obtained from reference TRBV11-2 and TRBJ2-3, is as follows: EAGVAQSPRYKIIEKRQSVAFWCNPISGHATLYWYQQILGQGPKLLIQFQNNGVVDDSQLPKDRFSAERLKGVDSTLKIQPAKLEDSAVYLCASSFPRLAGYKDTQYFGPGTRLTVL.

This clonotype has ten or more counts. The genes are TRBV7-2 and TRBJ2-5; no clear D gene. Germline-derived CDR1 and CDR2 are SGHTA and FQGNSA. The V end lost 2 bases, the J end lost 4 bases, and 11 bases lay between the germline ends. This CDR3 contains 14 residues. The CDR3 is CASSLSPTRETQYF. CDR3 bases: TGTGCCAGCAGCTTAAGCCCAACCCGAGAGACCCAGTACTTC.

This clonotype was seen more than once but under ten times. The chain carries TRBV20-1 and TRBJ2-3; perhaps TRBD1 as D (5 bases). This CDR3 comprises 15 residues. V was trimmed by 5 bases and J by 1 base, leaving 16 bases between them. The V gene's germline CDR1 is DFQATT and CDR2 SNEGSKA (reference sequence). The CDR3 spells CSARGQGVGTDTQYF. The CDR3 DNA reads as TGCAGTGCTCGTGGGCAGGGTGTTGGCACAGATACGCAGTATTTT.

The chain joins TRBV20-1 to TRBJ1-1; 7 positions match TRBD1. The V and J ends lost 5 bases and 3 bases, in that order; junction bases with no gene match: 18. Looked up from germline, CDR1 is DFQATT and CDR2 is SNEGSKA (reference sequence). The CDR3 is 17 amino acids. For the CDR3, the DNA is TGCAGTGCTCAGAGATTGCCCGGTAGGGGGCAGGACACTGAAGCTTTCTTT. This codes for CSAQRLPGRGQDTEAFF.

The V and J genes are TRBV7-9 and TRBJ2-7; 10 bases agree with TRBD2. Germline values: CDR1 SEHNR, CDR2 FQNEAQ (reference sequence). This CDR3 is 13 amino acids long. The trim removed 5 bases at V and 4 bases at J, leaving 2 bases unmatched. The CDR3 DNA is TGTGCCAGCAGCCGGGGACTAGCGTACGAGCAGTACTTC. Residues: CASSRGLAYEQYF.

In this sample, this clonotype turned up many times. The V gene is TRBV6-2 or TRBV6-3, the J gene TRBJ1-2; no clear D. Germline CDR1 reads MNHEY; CDR2 reads SVGEGT. V lost 6 bases and J lost 4, with 15 bases in between. The CDR3 has 14 residues. CDR3 loop: CASRDGTGIYGYTF. The CDR3 DNA sequence: TGTGCCAGCAGGGATGGAACGGGAATCTATGGCTACACCTTC.

This clonotype was picked up a small number of times. This rearrangement joins TRBV11-2 to TRBJ2-7, with a weak D call TRBD1 (6 bases). There are 15 residues in the CDR3. Trimming took 6 bases from V and 1 from J, leaving 16 bases between them. Germline CDR1 reads SGHAT; CDR2 reads FQNNGV. DNA for the CDR3: TGTGCCAGCAGACCTCAACAGGGAATGTCCTACGAGCAGTACTTC. Its protein is CASRPQQGMSYEQYF.

Here the CDR3 reads CASSDPPGQGIDTQYF. In DNA, the CDR3 is TGTGCCAGCAGTGATCCACCCGGTCAGGGGATCGATACGCAGTATTTT. This chain links TRBV6-1 with TRBJ2-3, with a possible D match to TRBD1 (6 bases). This CDR3 has 16 amino acids. CDR1 MNHNS and CDR2 SASEGT come from the germline V gene. The germline V and J ends were trimmed by 3 bases and 6 bases, with 19 bases remaining between them.

This clonotype was seen more than once but under ten times. The CDR3 spells CSVGRAGVAYEQYF. The DNA of the CDR3 is TGCAGCGTTGGTAGGGCGGGGGTAGCCTACGAGCAGTACTTC. V is TRBV29-1 and J is TRBJ2-7; the match to TRBD2 covers 7 bases. CDR1 SQVTM and CDR2 ANQGSEA come from the germline V gene. The CDR3 length is 14 residues. Trimming took 4 bases from V and 2 from J; bases not matched to a gene: 8.

This clonotype has more than one count but fewer than ten. The chain combines TRBV12-3 or TRBV12-4 with TRBJ1-4, with D possibly matching TRBD1 (5 bases). The V end was cut by 5 bases, the J end by 1 base, with 8 bases between. The CDR3 consists of 14 residues. The CDR3 here is CASSQGGTNEKLFF. CDR3 bases: TGTGCCAGCAGTCAGGGTGGAACTAATGAAAAACTGTTTTTT.

The J gene is TRBJ1-2, the V gene TRBV20-1, with 8 bases identical to TRBD1. Germline lookup yields CDR1 DFQATT and CDR2 SNEGSKA (reference sequence). With 6 bases clipped from V and 7 bases from J, the junction kept 10 bases outside the gene matches. This CDR3 is built from 13 residues. The CDR3 nucleotides read TGCAGTGCCCCGCTCGGACAGGGAGTTGGCTACACCTTC. As protein: CSAPLGQGVGYTF.

This clonotype was counted at least ten times. This sequence joins TRBV14 and TRBJ1-2, with D possibly being TRBD1 (5 bases). Looked up from germline, CDR1 is SGHDN and CDR2 is FVKESK. This CDR3 region has 13 residues. The ends were cut back, 3 bases at V and 4 bases at J, with 9 bases in the middle. The CDR3 DNA follows: TGTGCCAGCAGCCAGTCCAGGGCCTATGGCTACACCTTC. Translated: CASSQSRAYGYTF.

The chain is built from TRBV9 and TRBJ1-6; maybe TRBD1 (6 bases). The CDR3 runs to 14 residues. Germline V gene sequence: CDR1 SGDLS, CDR2 YYNGEE. Trimming stripped 0 bases from V and 5 bases from J, with 6 bases between. The DNA of the CDR3 is TGTGCCAGCAGCGTAGGACAGGATAATTCACCCCTCCACTTT. It codes for CASSVGQDNSPLHF.

This clonotype was seen only once. V gene TRBV19 combines with J gene TRBJ2-1, with TRBD1 matching 8 bases. Germline CDR1 LNHDA, CDR2 SQIVND (reference sequence). The CDR3 runs 18 residues. Trimming removed 3 bases from V and 5 bases from J; junction bases left unmatched: 15. CDR3 sequence reads: CASSIRSGGQGLNNEQFF. CDR3 DNA sequence: TGTGCCAGTAGTATTAGAAGTGGTGGACAGGGTTTAAACAATGAGCAGTTCTTC.

This clonotype was detected ten times or more. This chain joins TRBV27 and TRBJ1-1; 7 nucleotides agree with TRBD1. The CDR3 totals 13 residues. Germline V lookup: CDR1 MNHEY, CDR2 SMNVEV (reference sequence). Losses at the gene ends were 4 bases for V and 11 bases for J; bases not matched to a gene: 10. For the CDR3, the DNA is TGTGCCAGCAGTTGGCGACAGGGATGGACGGCTTTCTTT. This sequence encodes CASSWRQGWTAFF.

Notes on this clonotype: A single base separates this from a much larger clone, so it may be a read error. The chain recombines TRBV20-1 with TRBJ2-7, with 8 bases identical to TRBD2. This CDR3 comprises 13 residues. Germline CDR1 and CDR2: DFQATT and SNEGSKA (reference sequence). In DNA form, the CDR3 reads TGCAGAGCTAGTCTTAGCGGGACCCGCGAGCAGTACTTC. Amino acid sequence: CRASLSGTREQYF.